This TCR beta chain was sequenced for a study of blood T cell repertoires in COVID-19. Study-wide background: From T cells, B-cell-depleted T cells, or PBMCs came the material, which was cDNA or gDNA.

Participant reports of clinical history set cohort assignment. Clones were sequenced by immunoSEQ multiplex PCR, and TCRdb holds only the in-frame ones, with some missing. The sample has some 500,000 clones; roughly 90% are singletons. From germline, CDR1 is SQVTM and CDR2 ANQGSEA. The CDR3 covers 16 residues. The V end lost 0 bases, the J end lost 0 bases, and 13 bases lay between the germline ends. The receptor comes from a woman between 35 and 50 years old who had recovered from COVID-19. This sequence joins TRBV29-1 and TRBJ2-3; D is unclear. The sequencing input was PBMCs or T cells enriched from blood (not recorded which). In DNA, the CDR3 is TGCAGCGTTGAAGATCCCCAGCGTACTAGCACAGATACGCAGTATTTT. This translates into CSVEDPQRTSTDTQYF.